This T cell receptor (beta chain) came from a study of T cell responses to AZD1222 COVID-19 vaccine. Study information: Pooling of second doses given at about 4 or about 12 weeks was done.

Between the trimmed V and J ends, which lost 0 bases and 1 base, there was a span of 9 bases. The CDR3 runs to 15 residues. Per germline, CDR1 LNHNV and CDR2 YYDKDF (reference sequence). The table came from immunoSEQ multiplex PCR; TCRdb's copy has only in-frame clones and leaves some out. The sample has 90,000 to 150,000 clones, about 90% seen once. The sample holds a few counts of this clone. The antigen remains unidentified. Findings and limits, study-wide: Spike-specific TCR breadth and depth grew following two AZD1222 doses. At baseline, seropositivity was found in only a handful of AZD1222 recipients.

The clonotype comes from an adult in good health. The chain uses TRBV15 and TRBJ1-1; D ambiguous. The sequenced sample was peripheral blood, obtained on day 0 of AZD1222 vaccination. The CDR3 DNA sequence: TGTGCCACCAGCAGAGATGGCAGTTGGAACACTGAAGCTTTCTTT. The encoded protein is CATSRDGSWNTEAFF.